This T cell receptor beta chain was retrieved from a study of OX40 agonist ivuxolimab in advanced cancers. Profiling relied on immunoSEQ multiplex PCR, and the TCRdb table lists in-frame clones only, not all of them. The table includes around 18,000 clones, 55% to 80% detected once. V shed 2 bases and J shed 10 bases, with 15 bases lying between them. CDR1 and CDR2 from the germline V gene are MDHEN and SYDVKM. The CDR3 covers 15 residues. This chain uses TRBV28 with TRBJ1-6; D is uncertain. The sequencing used CD4+ or CD8+ T cells sorted from blood, collected in a trial of the OX40 agonist ivuxolimab. This sequence was found in an adult with an advanced solid tumor such as melanoma, head and neck, liver or kidney cancer. CDR3 sequence: CASSLGGGRWSPLHF. The CDR3 coding sequence is TGTGCCAGCAGTTTAGGTGGCGGAAGGTGGTCACCCCTCCACTTT.